Listed here are 11 T cell receptor beta chains from one sample, sequenced in a study of blood T cell repertoires in COVID-19. The method was immunoSEQ multiplex PCR; TCRdb's version includes in-frame clones alone and lacks a portion of them. The sample lists about 140,000 clones, around 80% seen once, with 1.5% to 2% in the top ten. Input material: PBMCs or T cells enriched from blood (not recorded which). Source of these receptors: a woman aged 18-29 years who had been exposed to COVID-19.

This clone was seen only once. The chain links TRBV28 to TRBJ1-2; D is unclear. The ends were cut back, 7 bases at V and 5 bases at J, with 17 bases in the middle. Germline loops: CDR1 MDHEN, CDR2 SYDVKM. This CDR3 has 14 residues. This chain's CDR3 is CASTLGGSTYGYTF. The CDR3 coding sequence is TGTGCCAGCACCCTTGGAGGGAGTACTTATGGCTACACCTTC.

This clone was counted only a few times. V gene TRBV2 combines with J gene TRBJ1-5; TRBD1 agrees at 9 bases. The germline V gene has CDR1 SNHLY and CDR2 FYNNEI. The CDR3 has 15 residues. Germline trimming cut 10 bases from V and 4 bases from J; bases unmatched to any gene: 11. The CDR3 DNA reads as TGTGCCATAAGGAAGGAGACAGGGGGAAATCAGCCCCAGCATTTT. It codes for CAIRKETGGNQPQHF. Looking up the rest from reference TRBV2 and TRBJ1-5 gives the full variable domain: EPEVTQTPSHQVTQMGQEVILRCVPISNHLYFYWYRQILGQKVEFLVSFYNNEISEKSEIFDDQFSVERPDGSNFTLKIRSTKLEDSAMYFCAIRKETGGNQPQHFGDGTRLSIL.

The rearrangement uses TRBV20-1 and TRBJ2-7; D may be TRBD1 (6 bases). The CDR3 is 11 amino acids. V dropped 1 base and J dropped 11 bases, with 12 bases sitting between them. Germline-derived CDR1 and CDR2 are DFQATT and SNEGSKA (reference sequence). The CDR3 DNA reads TGCAGTGCTAGAGGTTACAGGGACGAGTACTTC. As protein: CSARGYRDEYF.

The chain has TRBV27 and TRBJ1-4; D perhaps matches TRBD1 (6 bases). CDR1 and CDR2 from the germline V gene are MNHEY and SMNVEV (reference sequence). CDR3 length equals 15 residues. V shed 5 bases and J shed 3 bases, with 13 bases lying between them. The CDR3 region is CASSLRQASNEKLFF. Written as DNA, the CDR3 is TGTGCCAGCAGTCTTAGACAGGCGTCTAATGAAAAACTGTTTTTT. Using reference TRBV27 and TRBJ1-4 for the parts outside the CDR3, the full variable domain is EAQVTQNPRYLITVTGKKLTVTCSQNMNHEYMSWYRQDPGLGLRQIYYSMNVEVTDKGDVPEGYKVSRKEKRNFPLILESPSPNQTSLYFCASSLRQASNEKLFFGSGTQLSVL.

The chain uses TRBV30 and TRBJ1-6; unclear D gene. Trimming shortened V by 0 bases and J by 13 bases, and 10 bases separated the two germline ends. This CDR3 has 12 amino acids. Per germline, CDR1 GTSNPN and CDR2 SVGIG (reference sequence). DNA for the CDR3: TGTGCCTGGAGTGTAAGCTCCTTCCCCCTCCACTTT. Its translation is CAWSVSSFPLHF.

About this clone: One junction end disagrees with the germline gene, perhaps due to a read error. V usage is TRBV2 and J usage is TRBJ2-1, with 12 bases fitting TRBD2. The CDR3 length is 14 residues. Germline-derived CDR1 and CDR2 are SNHLY and FYNNEI. The CDR3 DNA sequence: TGTGCCAGCAGTGAAGGACTAGCGGGAGCATGGTCGATCTTC. It encodes CASSEGLAGAWSIF.

This clone was detected only once. This rearrangement joins TRBV14 to TRBJ2-5; D perhaps matches TRBD2 (6 bases). The ends were cut back, 7 bases at V and 2 bases at J, with 17 bases in the middle. CDR1 and CDR2 from the germline V gene are SGHDN and FVKESK. CDR3 length: 15 residues. CDR3 DNA: TGTGCCAGCACCCCACGATTCGGGGGACAAGAGACCCAGTACTTC. This sequence encodes CASTPRFGGQETQYF.

CDR3: CASSLWQGQGNQPQHF. CDR3 nucleotide sequence: TGTGCCAGCAGCTTGTGGCAGGGGCAGGGGAATCAGCCCCAGCATTTT. V is TRBV5-5 and J is TRBJ1-5; the D gene is possibly TRBD1 (6 bases). The CDR3 consists of 16 residues. Trimming cost V 1 base and J 4 bases, with 15 bases left between them. Germline-derived CDR1 and CDR2 are SGHKS and YYEKEE (reference sequence). Drawing the rest from reference TRBV5-5 and TRBJ1-5, the complete variable domain is DAGVTQSPTHLIKTRGQQVTLRCSPISGHKSVSWYQQVLGQGPQFIFQYYEKEERGRGNFPDRFSARQFPNYSSELNVNALLLGDSALYLCASSLWQGQGNQPQHFGDGTRLSIL.

The V gene is TRBV3-1 (or the pseudogene TRBV3-2), the J gene TRBJ2-1; a possible D gene is TRBD2 (7 bases). The V end was cut by 1 base, the J end by 8 bases, with 9 bases between. CDR3 length: 13 amino acids. The V gene's germline CDR1 is LGHDT and CDR2 YNNKEL (reference sequence). The CDR3 sequence is CASSQAGGDEQFF. DNA for the CDR3: TGTGCCAGCAGCCAAGCGGGGGGCGATGAGCAGTTCTTC.

The chain employs TRBV6-5 and TRBJ2-7, with 8 bases matching TRBD2. V shed 10 bases and J 2 bases; nucleotides not matched to a gene: 13. The CDR3 has 15 amino acids. CDR1 MNHEY and CDR2 SVGAGI come from the germline V gene. The CDR3 DNA is TGTGCCACGCAGGGTGTGGTTAGCGGGACCTACGAGCAGTACTTC. Translating it yields CATQGVVSGTYEQYF.

The gene calls are TRBV5-4 and TRBJ1-4; D possibly corresponds to TRBD1 (5 bases). This CDR3 is built from 14 residues. The V gene lost 2 bases and the J gene lost 5 bases, with 10 bases spanning the gap. Germline CDR1 is SGHNT and CDR2 is YYREEE (reference sequence). This CDR3 is CASSFKQENEKLFF. In DNA form, the CDR3 reads TGTGCCAGCAGCTTTAAACAGGAGAATGAAAAACTGTTTTTT.